The T cell receptor beta chain under discussion was sequenced for a study of early T cells in non-severe SARS-CoV-2 infection. Study-level information: Sequenced bulk RNA came from whole blood that was unsorted, and chains were unpaired. Regarding the study as a whole: The study's VDJdb matching favored anti-spike CD8 responses and missed private and CD4 specificities.

CDR3 length: 13 amino acids. Trimming took 5 bases from V and 8 from J, leaving 10 bases between them. The germline V gene encodes CDR1 MNHEY and CDR2 SVGAGI. With regard to this clonotype: No antigen is known for it.

Each cDNA molecule carried a unique molecular identifier. One entry per CDR3 protein, called by TCRdb with MiXCR from the 5' RACE reads. The data contain 90,000 to 130,000 distinct CDR3 sequences, roughly 12% of them seen just once; the ten biggest clones take up approximately 3.8%. The clonotype comes from an adult who was a healthcare worker with PCR-confirmed SARS-CoV-2 infection or an uninfected control (not recorded which). The material sequenced was whole blood, taken at baseline. The chain carries TRBV6-5 and TRBJ1-6, with unresolved D. The CDR3 sequence is CASSPQRDSPLHF. Written as DNA, the CDR3 is TGTGCCAGCAGTCCCCAGCGGGATTCACCCCTCCACTTT.